This TCR beta chain was retrieved from a study of blood T cell repertoires in COVID-19. Study at large: Both acute and convalescent COVID-19 samples were obtained from the United States, Italy and Spain. T cells, B-cell-depleted T cells, or PBMCs supplied cDNA or gDNA.

As originally analysed: Reference gene primer amplification in the assay estimated nucleated cell counts. Assay used: immunoSEQ multiplex PCR; TCRdb lists only in-frame clones, some missing. That table supplies the V and J calls and clone size; D and trimming were determined from the DNA. This table has about 280,000 clones, around nine tenths appearing once. Germline V gives CDR1 SGHTA, CDR2 FQGNSA. The CDR3 covers 13 residues. About this clone itself: A read error may account for a junction end that differs from germline.

This receptor was identified in a middle-aged man with acute or convalescent COVID-19. Sequenced input: peripheral blood. The chain employs TRBV7-2 and TRBJ2-7; 8 nucleotides line up with TRBD2. The CDR3 region has the DNA TGTGCCAGCAGCTCAACGGGGGGGACCCTACCCCACTTC. This translates into CASSSTGGTLPHF.